Listed below are T cell receptor beta chains from one sample, sequenced in a study of T-cell memory formation after mild COVID-19. TCRdb passed the 5' RACE reads through MiXCR, listing each CDR3 protein once. The table has 160,000 or so distinct CDR3 sequences, 25% to 40% seen once; the top ten hold around 11%. Input material: PBMCs or a T cell subset sorted from them (not recorded which). These receptors were collected from an adult woman who had mild COVID-19 (a few samples of this study predate the infection). Cell type and time point are not known. Each CDR3 is given with its conserved first and last residue. Fields, in order: clone size, J gene, V gene, D gene, CDR3 protein, CDR3 DNA. D genes are given only for firm matches. Clone size appears in some rows only: once, few, many, or a class for an expanded clone.

abundance: -; j_gene: TRBJ2-1; v_gene: TRBV5-1; d_gene: -; CDR3aa: CASSRGAGRNEQFF; CDR3nt: TGCGCCAGCAGCAGAGGGGCAGGTAGGAATGAGCAGTTCTTC
abundance: -; j_gene: TRBJ2-5; v_gene: TRBV6-5; d_gene: -; CDR3aa: CASRPQGGQETQYF; CDR3nt: TGTGCCAGCAGGCCTCAGGGGGGACAAGAGACCCAGTACTTC
abundance: -; j_gene: TRBJ1-4; v_gene: TRBV9; d_gene: -; CDR3aa: CASSVDNGNEKLFF; CDR3nt: TGTGCCAGCAGCGTGGACAATGGGAATGAAAAACTGTTTTTT
abundance: -; j_gene: TRBJ1-5; v_gene: TRBV2; d_gene: TRBD1; CDR3aa: CASSAYVGQGGRQPQHF; CDR3nt: TGTGCCAGCAGTGCTTACGTGGGACAGGGCGGGCGGCAGCCCCAGCATTTT
abundance: -; j_gene: TRBJ2-5; v_gene: TRBV15; d_gene: -; CDR3aa: CATSRDPSRETQYF; CDR3nt: TGTGCCACCAGCAGAGATCCTAGCCGGGAGACCCAGTACTTC
abundance: -; j_gene: TRBJ2-1; v_gene: TRBV7-3; d_gene: -; CDR3aa: CASSPESGSAYNEQFF; CDR3nt: TGTGCCAGCAGCCCCGAAAGCGGGTCCGCCTACAATGAGCAGTTCTTC
abundance: -; j_gene: TRBJ2-1; v_gene: TRBV7-2; d_gene: -; CDR3aa: CASSLASLSYNEQFF; CDR3nt: TGTGCCAGCAGCTTAGCGAGTCTCAGTTACAATGAGCAGTTCTTC
abundance: -; j_gene: TRBJ1-5; v_gene: TRBV19; d_gene: TRBD1; CDR3aa: CASSRQGDQPQHF; CDR3nt: TGTGCCAGTAGCCGACAGGGAGATCAGCCCCAGCATTTT
abundance: -; j_gene: TRBJ2-2; v_gene: TRBV20-1; d_gene: -; CDR3aa: CSAIAVHPNTGELFF; CDR3nt: TGCAGTGCTATTGCTGTCCACCCGAACACCGGGGAGCTGTTTTTT
abundance: -; j_gene: TRBJ2-6; v_gene: TRBV18; d_gene: -; CDR3aa: CASSPPGTPGSGANVLTF; CDR3nt: TGTGCCAGCTCACCACCGGGAACTCCCGGCTCTGGGGCCAACGTCCTGACTTTC
abundance: few; j_gene: TRBJ2-1; v_gene: TRBV5-1; d_gene: TRBD2; CDR3aa: CASSLGGLETYNEQFF; CDR3nt: TGCGCCAGCAGCTTGGGGGGACTAGAAACCTACAATGAGCAGTTCTTC
abundance: -; j_gene: TRBJ1-5; v_gene: TRBV9; d_gene: TRBD1; CDR3aa: CASSETGGNQPQHF; CDR3nt: TGTGCCAGCAGCGAGACAGGGGGCAATCAGCCCCAGCATTTT
abundance: -; j_gene: TRBJ1-6; v_gene: TRBV12-3/TRBV12-4; d_gene: -; CDR3aa: CASSPGAPLHF; CDR3nt: TGTGCCAGCAGTCCCGGAGCACCCCTCCACTTT
abundance: few; j_gene: TRBJ2-7; v_gene: TRBV12-3/TRBV12-4; d_gene: -; CDR3aa: CASTRDPYEQYF; CDR3nt: TGTGCCAGCACCCGGGACCCCTACGAGCAGTACTTC
abundance: -; j_gene: TRBJ2-6; v_gene: TRBV6-2/TRBV6-3; d_gene: -; CDR3aa: CASIRSSGANVLTF; CDR3nt: TGTGCCAGCATTCGAAGCTCTGGGGCCAACGTCCTGACTTTC
abundance: -; j_gene: TRBJ2-2; v_gene: TRBV4-1; d_gene: -; CDR3aa: CASSQDRAGELFF; CDR3nt: TGCGCCAGCAGCCAAGATCGGGCCGGGGAGCTGTTTTTT
abundance: -; j_gene: TRBJ1-1; v_gene: TRBV9; d_gene: TRBD1; CDR3aa: CASSVIGQGASYTEAFF; CDR3nt: TGTGCCAGCAGCGTAATAGGACAGGGGGCCTCTTACACTGAAGCTTTCTTT
abundance: few; j_gene: TRBJ1-1; v_gene: TRBV7-8; d_gene: -; CDR3aa: CASWELGGTEAFF; CDR3nt: TGTGCCAGCTGGGAGTTGGGCGGCACTGAAGCTTTCTTT
abundance: -; j_gene: TRBJ2-7; v_gene: TRBV25-1; d_gene: TRBD2; CDR3aa: CASSVAREGEQYF; CDR3nt: TGTGCCAGCAGTGTGGCACGGGAGGGGGAGCAGTACTTC
abundance: -; j_gene: TRBJ1-2; v_gene: TRBV27; d_gene: -; CDR3aa: CASSFGQTDYGYTF; CDR3nt: TGTGCCAGCAGTTTCGGACAGACCGACTATGGCTACACCTTC
abundance: -; j_gene: TRBJ1-5; v_gene: TRBV20-1; d_gene: -; CDR3aa: CSARLTPYSNQPQHF; CDR3nt: TGCAGTGCTAGATTGACACCTTACAGCAATCAGCCCCAGCATTTT
abundance: -; j_gene: TRBJ2-1; v_gene: TRBV5-1; d_gene: TRBD2; CDR3aa: CASSTGRSSYNEQFF; CDR3nt: TGCGCCAGCAGCACCGGGAGGAGCTCCTACAATGAGCAGTTCTTC
abundance: few; j_gene: TRBJ2-5; v_gene: TRBV20-1; d_gene: TRBD2; CDR3aa: CSAPRTSGRAGETQYF; CDR3nt: TGCAGTGCTCCTCGGACTAGCGGGAGGGCCGGAGAGACCCAGTACTTC
abundance: once; j_gene: TRBJ2-5; v_gene: TRBV7-6; d_gene: -; CDR3aa: CASSSGTRQETQYF; CDR3nt: TGTGCCAGCAGCTCCGGGACACGCCAAGAGACCCAGTACTTC
abundance: -; j_gene: TRBJ1-1; v_gene: TRBV7-2; d_gene: -; CDR3aa: CASSLAPHTPEAFF; CDR3nt: TGTGCCAGCAGCTTAGCTCCTCATACTCCTGAAGCTTTCTTT
abundance: -; j_gene: TRBJ1-1; v_gene: TRBV29-1; d_gene: -; CDR3aa: CSVKDSGEAFF; CDR3nt: TGCAGCGTTAAGGACAGTGGGGAAGCTTTCTTT
abundance: -; j_gene: TRBJ2-5; v_gene: TRBV7-2; d_gene: -; CDR3aa: CASSFNRETQYF; CDR3nt: TGTGCCAGCAGCTTTAACAGGGAGACCCAGTACTTC
abundance: -; j_gene: TRBJ2-1; v_gene: TRBV7-8; d_gene: -; CDR3aa: CASSVTGRVSYNEQFF; CDR3nt: TGTGCCAGCAGCGTTACAGGGAGGGTCTCCTACAATGAGCAGTTCTTC
abundance: -; j_gene: TRBJ2-1; v_gene: TRBV11-2; d_gene: -; CDR3aa: CASSLRTGTYSYNEQFF; CDR3nt: TGTGCCAGCAGCCTACGGACTGGAACCTACTCCTACAATGAGCAGTTCTTC
abundance: few; j_gene: TRBJ1-2; v_gene: TRBV15; d_gene: -; CDR3aa: CATSALPGRGNYGYTF; CDR3nt: TGTGCCACCAGCGCACTTCCAGGTCGGGGAAACTATGGCTACACCTTC
abundance: once; j_gene: TRBJ2-1; v_gene: TRBV30; d_gene: -; CDR3aa: CAWSVLAGEQFF; CDR3nt: TGTGCCTGGAGTGTACTTGCGGGTGAGCAGTTCTTC
abundance: few; j_gene: TRBJ1-5; v_gene: TRBV5-5; d_gene: TRBD1; CDR3aa: CASSFADRVGQPQHF; CDR3nt: TGTGCCAGCAGCTTCGCGGACAGGGTGGGGCAGCCCCAGCATTTT
abundance: -; j_gene: TRBJ1-5; v_gene: TRBV6-2/TRBV6-3; d_gene: -; CDR3aa: CAARQDSNQPQHF; CDR3nt: TGTGCCGCGAGACAGGATAGCAATCAGCCCCAGCATTTT
abundance: -; j_gene: TRBJ2-1; v_gene: TRBV9; d_gene: -; CDR3aa: CASAEGSSYNEQFF; CDR3nt: TGTGCCAGCGCTGAAGGGAGCTCCTACAATGAGCAGTTCTTC
abundance: -; j_gene: TRBJ1-2; v_gene: TRBV3-1; d_gene: TRBD1; CDR3aa: CASSPTGVRDGYTF; CDR3nt: TGTGCCAGCAGCCCGACAGGGGTGAGGGATGGCTACACCTTC
abundance: -; j_gene: TRBJ2-2; v_gene: TRBV30; d_gene: -; CDR3aa: CACQGNSRELFF; CDR3nt: TGTGCCTGCCAGGGTAACTCCAGGGAGCTGTTTTTT
abundance: few; j_gene: TRBJ2-5; v_gene: TRBV6-5; d_gene: -; CDR3aa: CGAGRGTQYF; CDR3nt: TGTGGAGCCGGACGAGGGACCCAGTACTTC
abundance: few; j_gene: TRBJ2-7; v_gene: TRBV3-1; d_gene: TRBD1; CDR3aa: CASSPRDRGTYEQYF; CDR3nt: TGTGCCAGCAGCCCCCGGGACAGGGGAACCTACGAGCAGTACTTC
abundance: few; j_gene: TRBJ2-4; v_gene: TRBV6-2/TRBV6-3; d_gene: -; CDR3aa: CASNPSGAKNIQYF; CDR3nt: TGTGCCAGCAACCCTTCGGGGGCCAAAAACATTCAGTACTTC
abundance: few; j_gene: TRBJ2-3; v_gene: TRBV7-3; d_gene: TRBD2; CDR3aa: CASRLGLADSTDTQYF; CDR3nt: TGTGCCAGCAGGCTTGGACTAGCGGATAGCACAGATACGCAGTATTTT
abundance: -; j_gene: TRBJ1-1; v_gene: TRBV9; d_gene: -; CDR3aa: CASSLSGQGRSEAFF; CDR3nt: TGTGCCAGCAGCCTCTCCGGCCAGGGGCGGTCCGAAGCTTTCTTT
abundance: few; j_gene: TRBJ2-1; v_gene: TRBV27; d_gene: TRBD1; CDR3aa: CASSVNRGTNNEQFF; CDR3nt: TGTGCCAGCAGTGTAAACAGGGGAACCAACAATGAGCAGTTCTTC
abundance: once; j_gene: TRBJ2-3; v_gene: TRBV7-9; d_gene: -; CDR3aa: CASSPDSFTPDTQYF; CDR3nt: TGTGCCAGCAGCCCGGACAGCTTTACCCCAGATACGCAGTATTTT
abundance: many; j_gene: TRBJ1-6; v_gene: TRBV5-8; d_gene: -; CDR3aa: CASSDSNISPDSPLHF; CDR3nt: TGTGCCAGCAGCGACAGTAATATTTCCCCCGATTCACCCCTCCACTTT
abundance: few; j_gene: TRBJ2-7; v_gene: TRBV27; d_gene: -; CDR3aa: CASSLSQGGNYEQYF; CDR3nt: TGTGCCAGCAGTTTATCCCAGGGGGGGAATTACGAGCAGTACTTC